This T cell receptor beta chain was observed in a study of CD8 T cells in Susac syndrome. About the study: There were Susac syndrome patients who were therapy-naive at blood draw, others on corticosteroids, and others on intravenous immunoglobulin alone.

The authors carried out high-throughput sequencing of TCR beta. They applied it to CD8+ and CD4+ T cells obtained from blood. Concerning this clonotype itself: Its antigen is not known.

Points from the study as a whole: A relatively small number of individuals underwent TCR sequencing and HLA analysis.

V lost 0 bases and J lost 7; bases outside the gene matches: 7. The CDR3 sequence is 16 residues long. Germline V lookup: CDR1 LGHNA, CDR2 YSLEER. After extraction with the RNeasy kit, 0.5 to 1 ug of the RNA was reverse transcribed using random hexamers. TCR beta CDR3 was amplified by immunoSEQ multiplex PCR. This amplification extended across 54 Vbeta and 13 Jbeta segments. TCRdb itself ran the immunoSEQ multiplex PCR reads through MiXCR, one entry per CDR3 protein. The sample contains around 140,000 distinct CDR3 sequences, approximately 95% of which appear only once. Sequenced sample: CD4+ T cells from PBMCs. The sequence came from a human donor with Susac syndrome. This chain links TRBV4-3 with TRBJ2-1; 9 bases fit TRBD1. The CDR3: CASSQDRTGDWNEQFF. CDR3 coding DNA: TGCGCCAGCAGCCAAGATCGGACAGGGGATTGGAATGAGCAGTTCTTC.